These 28 T cell receptor beta chains share one sample of origin, sequenced in a study of control samples from healthy donors and cancer patients. Assay: immunoSEQ multiplex PCR; the TCRdb copy retains only in-frame clones and omits some. Among about 230,000 clones listed, more than 65% were seen once. Sequenced input: PBMCs. Receptor source: a woman aged 55-69 years with lung cancer.

This chain joins TRBV7-8 and TRBJ1-1; no reliable D call. Germline-derived CDR1 and CDR2 are SGHVS and FQNEAQ. V was cut by 1 base and J by 8 bases, with 14 bases left in between. There are 14 residues in the CDR3. The CDR3 spells CASSLVSAAAEAFF. The CDR3 DNA is TGTGCCAGCAGCTTAGTGTCTGCCGCGGCCGAAGCTTTCTTT.

The chain employs TRBV5-1 and TRBJ2-1; 8 bases are a match to TRBD2. With V trimmed by 5 bases and J by 4 bases, 2 bases remained unmatched. CDR3 length: 13 residues. Per germline, CDR1 SGHRS and CDR2 YFSETQ. This CDR3 is CASRRGEYNEQFF. The CDR3 DNA is TGCGCCAGCAGGCGGGGGGAGTACAATGAGCAGTTCTTC.

The chain employs TRBV7-9 and TRBJ1-2; 10 positions agree with TRBD1. This CDR3 has 16 residues. V trimming: 4 bases; J trimming: 4 bases; junction bases outside the gene matches: 9. Per germline, CDR1 SEHNR and CDR2 FQNEAQ (reference sequence). The CDR3, as DNA: TGTGCCAGCAGCTCAGAGGGACAGGGGAATAGCTATGGCTACACCTTC. This translates into CASSSEGQGNSYGYTF.

The table lists this clone with a few counts. This chain joins TRBV2 and TRBJ2-5, with 10 nucleotides matching TRBD1. The trim removed 0 bases at V and 3 bases at J, leaving 7 bases unmatched. CDR1 and CDR2 from the germline V gene are SNHLY and FYNNEI. The CDR3 covers 17 residues. The CDR3 spells CASSEALFGTGEETQYF. CDR3 coding DNA: TGTGCCAGCAGTGAAGCGCTGTTCGGGACAGGGGAAGAGACCCAGTACTTC.

The V and J genes are TRBV18 and TRBJ1-1, with D unresolved. Looked up from germline, CDR1 is KGHSH and CDR2 is LQKENI. The length of the CDR3 is 14 residues. With 3 bases removed from V and 0 bases from J, the gap between germline ends came to 8 bases. CDR3 residues: CASSPQEVNTEAFF. In DNA, the CDR3 is TGTGCCAGCTCACCGCAGGAGGTGAACACTGAAGCTTTCTTT. The whole variable domain, remainder taken from reference TRBV18 and TRBJ1-1, is NAGVMQNPRHLVRRRGQEARLRCSPMKGHSHVYWYRQLPEEGLKFMVYLQKENIIDESGMPKERFSAEFPKEGPSILRIQQVVRGDSAAYFCASSPQEVNTEAFFGQGTRLTVV.

This sequence joins TRBV27 and TRBJ1-2, with TRBD1 matching over 11 bases. CDR3 length equals 14 residues. Germline CDR1 MNHEY, CDR2 SMNVEV (reference sequence). V lost 4 bases and J lost 8; bases outside the gene matches: 6. For the CDR3, the DNA is TGTGCCAGCAGTTCTCGGGACAGGGGGGGCGGCTACACCTTC. It is translated as CASSSRDRGGGYTF.

CDR3 bases: TGTGCCATCAGTGAGTATAGTGGCGATCAGCCCCAGCATTTT. Its protein product is CAISEYSGDQPQHF. V is TRBV10-3 and J is TRBJ1-5; D is unclear. Trimming pared 1 base from V and 5 bases from J, leaving 9 bases between. The CDR3 is 14 residues long. Germline lookup yields CDR1 ENHRY and CDR2 SYGVKD.

This chain connects TRBV7-9 to TRBJ1-2; the match to TRBD1 covers 7 bases. The germline V gene has CDR1 SEHNR and CDR2 FQNEAQ (reference sequence). This CDR3 contains 17 residues. After removal of 7 bases from V and 2 bases from J, the junction contained 16 bases not matched to a gene. CDR3 DNA sequence: TGTGCCAGCATCCCAGGGGGAGAGGGGGAGGGGAACTATGGCTACACCTTC. It encodes CASIPGGEGEGNYGYTF.

The chain has TRBV5-4 and TRBJ1-6, with 7 bases aligning to TRBD1. V shed 6 bases, J shed 5 bases, and the junction held 8 bases outside the gene matches. Germline CDR1 reads SGHNT; CDR2 reads YYREEE (reference sequence). The CDR3 contains 15 residues. The CDR3 spells CASTTTGQNNSPLHF. The CDR3 coding sequence is TGTGCCAGCACCACTACGGGACAGAATAATTCACCCCTCCACTTT.

This rearrangement joins TRBV7-2 to TRBJ1-3; D gene uncertain. Germline V gene data show CDR1 as SGHTA and CDR2 as FQGNSA. V was cut by 7 bases and J by 4 bases, with 11 bases left in between. The CDR3 has 13 residues. The CDR3 DNA reads as TGTGCCAGCACCACGGTAGCCGGAAACACCATATATTTT. Encoded protein: CASTTVAGNTIYF. The variable domain in full, completed from reference TRBV7-2 and TRBJ1-3, reads GAGVSQSPSNKVTEKGKDVELRCDPISGHTALYWYRQSLGQGLEFLIYFQGNSAPDKSGLPSDRFSAERTGGSVSTLTIQRTQQEDSAVYLCASTTVAGNTIYFGEGSWLTVV.

The chain uses TRBV5-1 and TRBJ2-5; the D gene is possibly TRBD1 (6 bases). The germline V gene has CDR1 SGHRS and CDR2 YFSETQ. The CDR3 has 14 residues. Trimming pared 4 bases from V and 5 bases from J, leaving 15 bases between. The CDR3 protein is CASSIGQSWETQYF. The CDR3 DNA reads as TGCGCCAGCAGCATAGGACAGTCCTGGGAGACCCAGTACTTC.

This clone was picked up many times. This rearrangement joins TRBV11-2 to TRBJ1-3; a weak D match, TRBD1 (6 bases). CDR1 and CDR2 (germline): SGHAT, FQNNGV. Trimming pared 2 bases from V and 4 bases from J, leaving 12 bases between. This CDR3 has 15 amino acids. The CDR3 here is CASSLLTGPGNTIYF. For the CDR3, the DNA is TGTGCCAGCAGCTTACTCACAGGGCCCGGAAACACCATATATTTT.

The chain links TRBV7-9 to TRBJ2-7, with D perhaps matching TRBD1 (5 bases). This CDR3 contains 15 residues. The V end lost 1 base, the J end lost 5 bases, and 15 bases lay between the germline ends. The germline V gene encodes CDR1 SEHNR and CDR2 FQNEAQ (reference sequence). CDR3: CASSLGSGIPNEQYF. CDR3 sequence (DNA): TGTGCCAGCAGCTTAGGGTCAGGGATCCCCAACGAGCAGTACTTC.

The V gene is TRBV19, the J gene TRBJ2-1; 7 positions agree with TRBD2. The CDR3 totals 15 residues. The germline V gene has CDR1 LNHDA and CDR2 SQIVND (reference sequence). With 2 bases clipped from V and 9 bases from J, the junction kept 10 bases outside the gene matches. In nucleotides, the CDR3 is TGTGCCAGTAGTATACTTGGGCGGGAGAGAGGTGAGCAGTTCTTC. Translation: CASSILGRERGEQFF.

The J gene is TRBJ1-6, the V gene TRBV6-4; 7 nucleotides align to TRBD1. The CDR3 is 17 amino acids. Germline V CDR1 and CDR2: MRHNA, SNTAGT. V lost 3 bases, J lost 6 bases, and 11 bases stayed unmatched. CDR3 bases: TGTGCCAGCAGTGAAGCTACAGGGGTGGGGGGTAATTCACCCCTCCACTTT. Translating it yields CASSEATGVGGNSPLHF.

This clone has a handful of counts. This sequence joins TRBV4-1 and TRBJ1-2; possibly TRBD1 for D (5 bases). The V end was cut by 2 bases, the J end by 8 bases, with 12 bases between. Germline V gene data show CDR1 as MGHRA and CDR2 as YSYEKL. This CDR3 contains 13 residues. The CDR3: CASSQSGARGYTF. In DNA, the CDR3 is TGCGCCAGCAGCCAAAGCGGGGCGAGAGGCTACACCTTC.

Only one count was recorded for this clone. The chain employs TRBV18 and TRBJ1-2; 8 bases map to TRBD1. The CDR3 extends over 16 amino acids. The trim removed 3 bases at V and 0 bases at J, leaving 6 bases unmatched. CDR1 and CDR2 (germline): KGHSH, LQKENI. The CDR3, as DNA: TGTGCCAGCTCACCGAATCAGGGGGCTGCTAACTATGGCTACACCTTC. Protein: CASSPNQGAANYGYTF.

The rearrangement uses TRBV14 and TRBJ2-2; D is unresolved. Germline CDR1 and CDR2: SGHDN and FVKESK. The CDR3 spans 13 residues. Deletions cut 2 bases from V and 7 bases from J, with 8 bases between. CDR3 region: CASSQLVSGELFF. CDR3 sequence (DNA): TGTGCCAGCAGCCAACTAGTTAGCGGGGAGCTGTTTTTT.

CDR3 sequence reads: CAWRQGGHYGYTF. The CDR3 DNA is TGTGCCTGGAGGCAGGGGGGGCACTATGGCTACACCTTC. This chain joins TRBV30 and TRBJ1-2; the match to TRBD1 covers 7 bases. This CDR3 contains 13 residues. Germline trimming cut 3 bases from V and 3 bases from J; bases unmatched to any gene: 4. Looked up from germline, CDR1 is GTSNPN and CDR2 is SVGIG (reference sequence).

The V and J genes are TRBV10-3 and TRBJ1-6; D gene ambiguous. V dropped 6 bases and J dropped 8 bases, with 14 bases sitting between them. The length of the CDR3 is 14 residues. Germline loops: CDR1 ENHRY, CDR2 SYGVKD. The CDR3 sequence: CAISQGDGDSPLHF. For the CDR3, the DNA is TGTGCCATCAGCCAAGGTGACGGAGATTCACCCCTCCACTTT.

This chain links TRBV6-5 with TRBJ1-3; no definite D call. Germline CDR1 MNHEY, CDR2 SVGAGI. This CDR3 is 15 amino acids long. V gave up 7 bases and J gave up 0 bases, with 13 bases separating them. The CDR3 here is CASIGGVSSGNTIYF. Here the CDR3 DNA reads TGTGCCAGCATTGGCGGGGTGAGCTCTGGAAACACCATATATTTT.

V and J are TRBV29-1 and TRBJ2-1; 15 bases fit TRBD2. This CDR3 spans 17 amino acids. With V trimmed by 5 bases and J by 9 bases, 14 bases remained unmatched. Germline CDR1 SQVTM, CDR2 ANQGSEA. The CDR3: CSVLSPGLAGGLSEQFF. CDR3 bases: TGCAGCGTTCTCAGCCCTGGACTAGCGGGAGGGCTGTCTGAGCAGTTCTTC.

This rearrangement joins TRBV5-1 to TRBJ2-3; D is possibly TRBD2 (6 bases). Trimming shortened V by 8 bases and J by 0 bases, and 13 bases separated the two germline ends. The CDR3 extends over 14 amino acids. Germline assignment: CDR1 SGHRS and CDR2 YFSETQ. CDR3 DNA sequence: TGCGCCAGTCAGAGAGGAGGGAGCACAGATACGCAGTATTTT. The encoded protein is CASQRGGSTDTQYF.

This clone was recorded a few times. The V call is TRBV5-1, the J call TRBJ2-3, with 10 bases identical to TRBD1. The CDR3 runs to 17 residues. CDR1 SGHRS and CDR2 YFSETQ come from the germline V gene. After removal of 0 bases from V and 2 bases from J, the junction contained 6 bases not matched to a gene. CDR3 protein: CASSLEGQGRVTDTQYF. As DNA, the CDR3 is TGCGCCAGCAGCTTGGAGGGACAGGGGAGGGTCACAGATACGCAGTATTTT. Combining the CDR3 with reference TRBV5-1 and TRBJ2-3 gives the whole variable domain KAGVTQTPRYLIKTRGQQVTLSCSPISGHRSVSWYQQTPGQGLQFLFEYFSETQRNKGNFPGRFSGRQFSNSRSEMNVSTLELGDSALYLCASSLEGQGRVTDTQYFGPGTRLTVL.

The CDR3 is CASSPQEGPQHF. The CDR3 nucleotides read TGTGCCAGCTCACCACAAGAGGGGCCCCAGCATTTT. The rearrangement links TRBV18 to TRBJ1-5; D is undetermined. The CDR3 loop spans 12 amino acids. The V end was cut by 1 base, the J end by 9 bases, with 7 bases between. Germline-derived CDR1 and CDR2 are KGHSH and LQKENI.

DNA of the CDR3: TGTGCCAGCTCACCAGTGGCTAACACTGAAGCTTTCTTT. It specifies CASSPVANTEAFF. The genes are TRBV18 and TRBJ1-1, with no clear D. The CDR3 covers 13 residues. The germline V gene has CDR1 KGHSH and CDR2 LQKENI. V gave up 2 bases and J gave up 2 bases, with 6 bases separating them.

To note about this clone: The junction shows a germline mismatch at one end, possibly a read error. The rearrangement joins TRBV7-7 to TRBJ2-5; D unresolved. In germline, CDR1 is SSHAT, CDR2 FNYEAQ (reference sequence). This CDR3 is 15 amino acids long. CDR3 nucleotide sequence: TGTGCTAGCAGCTTAGTTAGGACCCCGGGAGAGACCCAGTACTTC. It encodes CASSLVRTPGETQYF.

The chain carries TRBV5-1 and TRBJ1-4; possibly TRBD1 for D (6 bases). The CDR3 is 13 amino acids. Trimming took off 5 bases at V and 7 bases at J, with 12 bases between the two ends. The germline V gene encodes CDR1 SGHRS and CDR2 YFSETQ. The CDR3 protein is CASSQGMGEKLFF. The CDR3 region has the DNA TGCGCCAGCAGTCAGGGGATGGGTGAAAAACTGTTTTTT.